This TCR beta chain appears in the sequencing data of a study of blood T cell repertoires in COVID-19. Enrollment of patients from Seattle took place during active infection, with longitudinal follow-up. Germline CDR1 SGDLS, CDR2 YYNGEE. V lost 4 bases and J lost 2, with 17 bases in between. The CDR3 length is 16 residues. Original processing notes: Reference gene primer amplification yielded estimated nucleated cell counts. Some clones are missing from TCRdb's copy, which holds only in-frame ones; the method was immunoSEQ multiplex PCR. V and J calls plus clone size are reproduced from that table; the DNA served to infer D and trimming. Seen here are 75,000 to 90,000 clones, roughly 78% observed once, and the top ten hold more than 35%.

This receptor was identified in a man aged 60 to 69 with COVID-19, enrolled during active disease. This chain joins TRBV9 and TRBJ2-3; no definite D call. Sequencing was carried out using peripheral blood. The CDR3 here is CASSPRSLTNTDTQYF. The CDR3 DNA follows: TGTGCCAGCAGCCCGAGGTCCCTAACGAACACAGATACGCAGTATTTT.